This TCR beta chain was sequenced during a study of PD-1 blockade in classical Hodgkin lymphoma. At the level of the study: Patients had nivolumab dosed at 3 mg/kg, delivered intravenously every 2 weeks.

Following autologous stem cell transplantation, relapse occurred in every patient, and exposure to brentuximab vedotin varied. Magnetic negative selection was used to purify CD4+ T cells from PBMCs that had been thawed. TCRdb's copy holds only in-frame clones and misses some; the assay was immunoSEQ multiplex PCR. The sample carries some 26,000 clones, around 83% recorded once. Broader study findings: Compared with healthy donors, newly diagnosed patients reportedly showed lower baseline TCR diversity. Those achieving complete response showed baseline diversity like newly diagnosed patients. The authors excluded patients who started nivolumab under 1 year after ASCT.

The V segment lost 2 bases and the J segment 8 bases; nucleotides outside the gene matches: 14. Germline CDR1 reads LGHNA; CDR2 reads YSLEER. CDR3 size: 17 residues. As concerns this clone: What it recognizes is unknown.

The sequence came from a human donor with classical Hodgkin lymphoma. The starting material was CD4+ T cells from blood, obtained at baseline. The chain has TRBV4-3 and TRBJ1-2, with 10 positions matching TRBD1. CDR3 loop: CASSQLPRGGTGEGYTF. The CDR3 DNA reads TGCGCCAGCAGCCAATTACCCCGGGGGGGGACAGGGGAAGGCTACACCTTC.